The 18 T cell receptor beta chains given below trace back to one sample, sequenced in a study of chemoradiotherapy in HPV16-positive cancers. Method: immunoSEQ multiplex PCR; TCRdb's copy keeps in-frame clones and lacks some. The data show 9,500 to 15,000 clones, around 85% seen once. The starting material was blood, obtained from a patient who underwent chemoradiotherapy. The receptor set was obtained from a human donor with HPV-associated anogenital cancer.

The chain couples TRBV6-5 to TRBJ2-1, with 9 bases fitting TRBD1. The CDR3 is 15 amino acids. CDR1 is MNHEY and CDR2 is SVGAGI in the germline V gene. V shed 6 bases and J 7 bases; nucleotides not matched to a gene: 10. CDR3 in amino acids: CASSPLGQGKNEQFF. CDR3 sequence (DNA): TGTGCCAGCAGCCCCCTAGGACAGGGGAAGAATGAGCAGTTCTTC.

This sequence joins TRBV18 and TRBJ2-2, with D possibly being TRBD2 (5 bases). Looked up from germline, CDR1 is KGHSH and CDR2 is LQKENI. V lost 2 bases and J lost 2, with 15 bases in between. This CDR3 has 17 amino acids. CDR3 amino acids: CASSPVFSGENTGELFF. The CDR3 DNA follows: TGTGCCAGCTCACCAGTTTTCTCCGGGGAAAACACCGGGGAGCTGTTTTTT.

The chain recombines TRBV5-1 with TRBJ2-1; D remains unclear. CDR1 and CDR2 (germline): SGHRS, YFSETQ. The V gene lost 0 bases and the J gene lost 5 bases, with 12 bases spanning the gap. The CDR3 loop spans 15 amino acids. The CDR3 sequence is CASSLAGSTHNEQFF. Here the CDR3 DNA reads TGCGCCAGCAGCTTGGCCGGGTCCACCCACAATGAGCAGTTCTTC.

The V and J genes are TRBV5-1 and TRBJ2-1, with TRBD2 identical over 9 bases. The trim removed 4 bases at V and 6 bases at J, leaving 11 bases unmatched. The CDR3 covers 16 residues. Germline V gives CDR1 SGHRS, CDR2 YFSETQ. CDR3 sequence reads: CASSPQTAGGANEQFF. In DNA form, the CDR3 reads TGCGCCAGCAGCCCCCAAACAGCGGGGGGTGCCAATGAGCAGTTCTTC.

The gene calls are TRBV13 and TRBJ2-1, with 11 bases identical to TRBD2. This CDR3 region has 15 residues. Germline-derived CDR1 and CDR2 are PRHDT and FYEKMQ (reference sequence). The junction had 3 bases not matched to a gene; V was cut back by 1 base and J by 7 bases. The CDR3 DNA sequence: TGTGCCAGCAGCTTAGCTAGCGGGGGGCTAAATGAGCAGTTCTTC. This sequence encodes CASSLASGGLNEQFF.

The chain is built from TRBV6-1 and TRBJ1-1, with D tentatively TRBD1 (6 bases). V was clipped by 2 bases and J by 5 bases, with 15 bases between them. The CDR3 has 15 residues. Germline V gene sequence: CDR1 MNHNS, CDR2 SASEGT. The CDR3 sequence is CASSEQADRVTEAFF. For the CDR3, the DNA is TGTGCCAGCAGTGAACAAGCGGACAGAGTTACTGAAGCTTTCTTT.

The sample holds a few counts of this clone. J is TRBJ1-3 and V is TRBV27; D gene unclear. Germline lookup yields CDR1 MNHEY and CDR2 SMNVEV (reference sequence). The V gene lost 5 bases and the J gene lost 2 bases, with 16 bases spanning the gap. The CDR3 contains 16 residues. The CDR3 DNA follows: TGTGCCAGCAGTCCCCGACGGGCTGCTGCTGGAAACACCATATATTTT. It specifies CASSPRRAAAGNTIYF.

This sequence joins TRBV18 and TRBJ2-2, with unresolved D. Trimming shortened V by 2 bases and J by 3 bases, and 1 base separated the two germline ends. Germline V gene data show CDR1 as KGHSH and CDR2 as LQKENI. This CDR3 region has 12 residues. The CDR3 sequence is CASSPDTGELFF. For the CDR3, the DNA is TGTGCCAGCTCACCAGACACCGGGGAGCTGTTTTTT.

The chain joins TRBV27 to TRBJ1-2, with D hard to call. This CDR3 is built from 13 residues. Between the trimmed V and J ends, which lost 2 bases and 3 bases, there was a span of 7 bases. Germline V gives CDR1 MNHEY, CDR2 SMNVEV (reference sequence). Here the CDR3 DNA reads TGTGCCAGCAGTTTAGGCAACTACTATGGCTACACCTTC. This translates into CASSLGNYYGYTF.

The chain has TRBV5-5 and TRBJ2-4; 9 nucleotides line up with TRBD1. The germline V gene has CDR1 SGHKS and CDR2 YYEKEE (reference sequence). The CDR3 is 18 residues long. The J segment lost 0 bases and the V segment lost 3 bases, leaving 10 bases of the junction unmatched. CDR3 protein: CASSSLLRDRVAKNIQYF. For the CDR3, the DNA is TGTGCCAGCAGCTCCTTACTCCGGGACAGGGTAGCCAAAAACATTCAGTACTTC.

The rearrangement uses TRBV19 and TRBJ1-3; tentatively, D is TRBD1 (5 bases). Germline V CDR1 and CDR2: LNHDA, SQIVND (reference sequence). With 5 bases removed from V and 4 bases from J, the gap between germline ends came to 15 bases. The CDR3 is made up of 15 amino acids. CDR3 DNA sequence: TGTGCCAGTAGTTTTACCGGGACCCCAGGAAACACCATATATTTT. It codes for CASSFTGTPGNTIYF.

This chain links TRBV19 with TRBJ2-2; D is undetermined. Germline V gives CDR1 LNHDA, CDR2 SQIVND (reference sequence). Trimming took off 5 bases at V and 8 bases at J, with 15 bases between the two ends. CDR3 length: 14 amino acids. The CDR3 DNA is TGTGCCAGTAGTGTGTCCCCCGGACGTGGGGAGCTGTTTTTT. Its protein is CASSVSPGRGELFF.

This rearrangement joins TRBV6-5 to TRBJ1-3; possibly TRBD1 for D (6 bases). V was pared by 5 bases and J by 4 bases, with 15 bases between. The germline V gene has CDR1 MNHEY and CDR2 SVGAGI. This CDR3 spans 15 amino acids. The CDR3 spells CASSTTGNDGNTIYF. The CDR3 DNA follows: TGTGCCAGCAGTACCACAGGGAATGACGGAAACACCATATATTTT.

As for this clone: Other DNA sequences within the sample encode an identical CDR3. The chain carries TRBV29-1 and TRBJ1-5; 7 bases match TRBD1. V lost 4 bases to trimming and J lost 4 bases; unmatched junction nucleotides: 4. Germline assignment: CDR1 SQVTM and CDR2 ANQGSEA. The CDR3 loop spans 13 amino acids. This chain's CDR3 is CSVAGGGNQPQHF. For the CDR3, the DNA is TGCAGCGTTGCAGGGGGAGGTAATCAGCCCCAGCATTTT.

The CDR3 sequence: CASSPGQVGNTIYF. CDR3 bases: TGTGCCAGCTCTCCCGGACAGGTCGGAAACACCATATATTTT. V gene TRBV18 combines with J gene TRBJ1-3; 7 bases match TRBD1. Unmatched junction bases numbered 6, after V lost 6 bases and J lost 4 bases. This CDR3 is built from 14 residues. The germline V gene encodes CDR1 KGHSH and CDR2 LQKENI.

CDR3 in amino acids: CASSLGASGTLVTGELFF. The CDR3 coding sequence is TGTGCCAGCAGCTTAGGCGCCTCCGGGACCCTAGTCACCGGGGAGCTGTTTTTT. The chain employs TRBV11-2 and TRBJ2-2; D might be TRBD1 or TRBD2, each matching 5 bases. V was shortened by 1 base and J by 4 bases, with 19 bases between the two germline ends. Germline CDR1 reads SGHAT; CDR2 reads FQNNGV. The CDR3 sequence is 18 residues long.

The chain has TRBV2 and TRBJ1-4; D uncertain. CDR3 size: 15 residues. The germline V gene encodes CDR1 SNHLY and CDR2 FYNNEI. Trimming took 7 bases from V and 0 from J, leaving 12 bases between them. The CDR3 coding sequence is TGTGCCAGCATCCGAGGAAGGTCAACTAATGAAAAACTGTTTTTT. It is translated as CASIRGRSTNEKLFF. The entire variable domain, with the rest obtained from reference TRBV2 and TRBJ1-4, is as follows: EPEVTQTPSHQVTQMGQEVILRCVPISNHLYFYWYRQILGQKVEFLVSFYNNEISEKSEIFDDQFSVERPDGSNFTLKIRSTKLEDSAMYFCASIRGRSTNEKLFFGSGTQLSVL.

The J gene is TRBJ1-1, the V gene TRBV5-1, with a possible D match to TRBD1 (6 bases). Germline V CDR1 and CDR2: SGHRS, YFSETQ. V shed 1 base and J shed 6 bases, with 16 bases lying between them. The CDR3 has 15 residues. The CDR3, as DNA: TGCGCCAGCAGCTTGTCCGGGACAAGTAATGCTGAAGCTTTCTTT. It specifies CASSLSGTSNAEAFF.